Presented here are 9 T cell receptor beta chains from one specimen sequenced in a study of T cell responses to AZD1222 COVID-19 vaccine. Method: immunoSEQ multiplex PCR; TCRdb's copy keeps in-frame clones and lacks some. The table lists roughly 130,000 clones, around 90% of them singletons. The sequences come from peripheral blood, collected on day 0 of AZD1222 vaccination. Source of these receptors: an adult in good health.

The table lists this clone with a count of one. This chain uses TRBV30 with TRBJ1-2; D is undetermined. V lost 0 bases and J lost 6, with 11 bases in between. Germline V lookup: CDR1 GTSNPN, CDR2 SVGIG (reference sequence). CDR3 size: 13 residues. As DNA, the CDR3 is TGTGCCTGGAGTGTAATAACCGCCCATGGCTACACCTTC. Translated, it gives CAWSVITAHGYTF.

The V gene is TRBV9, the J gene TRBJ1-4, with D possibly being TRBD1 (5 bases). The V gene lost 4 bases and the J gene lost 4 bases, with 20 bases spanning the gap. Germline V gene sequence: CDR1 SGDLS, CDR2 YYNGEE. The CDR3 covers 17 residues. CDR3 in DNA: TGTGCCAGCAGCCCACGAGGGACGCGACTGGTTAATGAAAAACTGTTTTTT. This gives the protein CASSPRGTRLVNEKLFF.

The rearrangement uses TRBV2 and TRBJ2-3; 10 nucleotides match TRBD2. The germline V gene has CDR1 SNHLY and CDR2 FYNNEI. This CDR3 spans 16 amino acids. The J segment lost 0 bases and the V segment lost 6 bases, leaving 6 bases of the junction unmatched. For the CDR3, the DNA is TGTGCCAGCAGGGAAAATAGCGGGGGGAGCACAGATACGCAGTATTTT. The encoded protein is CASRENSGGSTDTQYF.

CDR3 region: CASSHLQTEAFF. CDR3 in DNA: TGTGCCAGCAGTCATCTACAGACTGAAGCTTTCTTT. This chain connects TRBV6-2 or TRBV6-3 to TRBJ1-1; D gene unclear. Trimming removed 5 bases at V and 5 bases at J, with 9 bases between. This CDR3 comprises 12 residues. Germline values: CDR1 MNHEY, CDR2 SVGEGT.

In its sample, this clone was seen once. This chain connects TRBV4-1 to TRBJ2-7; D is possibly TRBD2 (5 bases). Germline assignment: CDR1 MGHRA and CDR2 YSYEKL. CDR3 size: 17 residues. Trimming removed 4 bases at V and 3 bases at J, with 22 bases between. CDR3 in amino acids: CASSPRRTGRDLYEQYF. CDR3 nucleotide sequence: TGCGCCAGCAGCCCCCGACGGACGGGAAGGGATCTCTACGAGCAGTACTTC.

In DNA form, the CDR3 reads TGTGCCAGTAGTATAGAACTAGCGGCGTCCTACGAGCAGTACTTC. This gives the protein CASSIELAASYEQYF. This chain joins TRBV19 and TRBJ2-7, with 8 bases lining up with TRBD2. Unmatched junction bases numbered 2, after V lost 0 bases and J lost 1 base. Germline assignment: CDR1 LNHDA and CDR2 SQIVND (reference sequence). The CDR3 runs 15 residues.

V is TRBV7-9 and J is TRBJ2-7; 7 bases match TRBD1. V lost 5 bases, J lost 4 bases, and 14 bases stayed unmatched. The CDR3 length is 16 residues. Germline lookup yields CDR1 SEHNR and CDR2 FQNEAQ (reference sequence). The CDR3 DNA follows: TGTGCCAGCAGCCCCCGCAGGGGACAGCGGTCTTACGAGCAGTACTTC. This sequence encodes CASSPRRGQRSYEQYF.

This clone was seen a few times. The chain carries TRBV7-8 and TRBJ2-7; TRBD1 agrees at 8 bases. Trimming removed 5 bases from V and 6 bases from J; junction bases left unmatched: 12. Germline-derived CDR1 and CDR2 are SGHVS and FQNEAQ. The CDR3 has 15 residues. The CDR3 loop is CASSPGPARGREQYF. CDR3 nucleotides: TGTGCCAGCAGCCCGGGACCGGCCAGGGGGCGCGAGCAGTACTTC.

The V and J genes are TRBV5-6 and TRBJ1-2, with a weak D call TRBD1 (5 bases). CDR1 and CDR2 (germline): SGHDT, YYEEEE. The CDR3 spans 17 residues. V gave up 0 bases and J gave up 5 bases, with 20 bases separating them. DNA of the CDR3: TGTGCCAGCAGCTTGGGGGGCCGAGGATTCATCGGGTATGGCTACACCTTC. Translating gives CASSLGGRGFIGYGYTF.